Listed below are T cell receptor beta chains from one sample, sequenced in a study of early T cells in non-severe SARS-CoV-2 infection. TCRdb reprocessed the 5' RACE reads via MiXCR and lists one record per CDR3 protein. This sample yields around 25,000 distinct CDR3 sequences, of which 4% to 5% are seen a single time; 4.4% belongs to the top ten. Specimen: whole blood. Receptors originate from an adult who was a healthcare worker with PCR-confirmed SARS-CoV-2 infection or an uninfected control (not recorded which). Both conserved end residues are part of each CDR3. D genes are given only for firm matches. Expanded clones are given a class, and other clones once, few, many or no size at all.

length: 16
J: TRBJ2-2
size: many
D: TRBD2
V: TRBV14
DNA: TGTGCCAGCAGCCGAAGCGGGAGGGGCGACACCGGGGAGCTGTTTTTT
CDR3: CASSRSGRGDTGELFF

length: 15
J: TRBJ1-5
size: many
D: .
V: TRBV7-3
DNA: TGTGCCAGCAGCTTAACGGGGGATGGCAATCAGCCCCAGCATTTT
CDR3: CASSLTGDGNQPQHF

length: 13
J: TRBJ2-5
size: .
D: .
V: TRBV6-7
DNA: TGTGCCAGCAGCTGCAGGGATAGAGAGACCCAGTACTTC
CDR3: CASSCRDRETQYF

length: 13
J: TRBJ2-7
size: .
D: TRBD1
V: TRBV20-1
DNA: TGCAGTGCTCCCCGACAGGGGAACCACGAGCAGTACTTC
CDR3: CSAPRQGNHEQYF

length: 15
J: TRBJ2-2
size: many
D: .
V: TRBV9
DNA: TGTGCCAGCAGCGTAGCCCCCCGCTTATCCGGGGAGCTGTTTTTT
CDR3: CASSVAPRLSGELFF

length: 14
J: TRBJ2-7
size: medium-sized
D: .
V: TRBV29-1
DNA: TGCAGCGTTGAAGATGACCAGGGGGGAGACGAGCAGTACTTC
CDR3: CSVEDDQGGDEQYF

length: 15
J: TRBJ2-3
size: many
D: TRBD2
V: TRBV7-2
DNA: TGTGCCAGCAGCAATAGCGGGATGGGCGCAGATACGCAGTATTTT
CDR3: CASSNSGMGADTQYF

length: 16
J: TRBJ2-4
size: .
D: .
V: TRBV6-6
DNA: TGTGCCAGCAGTGGGGAGAAAGCGGCCTCCCCCAACATTCAGTACTTC
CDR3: CASSGEKAASPNIQYF

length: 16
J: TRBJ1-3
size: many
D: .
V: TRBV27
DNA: TGTGCCAGCAGTTTCTACGGGACAACCTCTGGAAACACCATATATTTT
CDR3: CASSFYGTTSGNTIYF

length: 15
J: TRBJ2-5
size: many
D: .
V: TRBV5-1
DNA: TGCGCCAGCAGCGTGTGGGACACCGGTCAAGAGACCCAGTACTTC
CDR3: CASSVWDTGQETQYF

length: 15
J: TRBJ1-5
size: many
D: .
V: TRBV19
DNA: TGTGCCAGTACCACCGGGGGGAAGTTCAATCAGCCCCAGCATTTT
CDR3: CASTTGGKFNQPQHF

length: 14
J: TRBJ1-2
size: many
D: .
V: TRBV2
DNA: TGTGCCACCACTAGGGAGCTTTCAGACTATGGCTACACCTTC
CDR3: CATTRELSDYGYTF

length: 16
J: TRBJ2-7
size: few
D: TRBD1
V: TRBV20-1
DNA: TGCAGTGCTAGAGATCCCCCACGACAGGGAGACTACGAGCAGTACTTC
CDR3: CSARDPPRQGDYEQYF

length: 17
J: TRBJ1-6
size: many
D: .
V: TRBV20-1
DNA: TGCAGTGCTAGAGATGCCGGGAGCAGCTCCTATAATTCACCCCTCCACTTT
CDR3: CSARDAGSSSYNSPLHF

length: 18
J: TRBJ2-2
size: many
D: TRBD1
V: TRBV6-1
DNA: TGTGCCAGCAGCTACCAGATGGGGGGACAGGGTATATCCGGGGAGCTGTTTTTT
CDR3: CASSYQMGGQGISGELFF

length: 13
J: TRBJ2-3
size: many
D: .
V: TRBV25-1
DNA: TGTGCCAGCAGTCAATCAGGGGCGAATACGCAGTATTTT
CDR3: CASSQSGANTQYF

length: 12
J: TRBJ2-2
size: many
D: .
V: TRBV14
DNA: TGTGCCAGCAGCCAACACACCGGGGAGCTGTTTTTT
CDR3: CASSQHTGELFF

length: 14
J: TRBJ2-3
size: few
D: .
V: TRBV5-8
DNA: TGTGCCAGCAGCCCTCTAGCTAGCACAGATACGCAGTATTTT
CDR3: CASSPLASTDTQYF

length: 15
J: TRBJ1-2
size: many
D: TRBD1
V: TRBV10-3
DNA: TGTGCCATCAGTGAACATGGACAGGCCCTACAGGGCTACACCTTC
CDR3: CAISEHGQALQGYTF

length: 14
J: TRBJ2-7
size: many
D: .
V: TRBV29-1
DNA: TGCAGCGCCGGACAGGGAGGGGCGTCGTACGAGCAGTACTTC
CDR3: CSAGQGGASYEQYF